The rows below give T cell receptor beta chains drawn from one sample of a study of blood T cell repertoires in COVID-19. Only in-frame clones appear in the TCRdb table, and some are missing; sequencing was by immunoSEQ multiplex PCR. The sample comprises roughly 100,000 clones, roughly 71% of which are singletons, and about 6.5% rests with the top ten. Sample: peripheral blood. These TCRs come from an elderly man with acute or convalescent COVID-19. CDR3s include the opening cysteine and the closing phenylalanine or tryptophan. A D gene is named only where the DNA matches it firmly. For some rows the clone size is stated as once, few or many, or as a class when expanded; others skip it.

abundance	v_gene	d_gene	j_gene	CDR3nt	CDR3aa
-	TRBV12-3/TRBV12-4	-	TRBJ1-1	TGTGCCAGCAGTTTGGGGGGAAACACTGAAGCTTTCTTT	CASSLGGNTEAFF
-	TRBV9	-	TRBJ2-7	TGTGCCAGCAGCGTAAGGGGCGGAAACTCCGAGCAGTACTTC	CASSVRGGNSEQYF
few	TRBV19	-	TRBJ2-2	TGTGCCAGTAGTATAGAGAGCTTGGTTGCGGCAGCTGCCCGAGCCGGGGAGCTGTTTTTT	CASSIESLVAAAARAGELFF
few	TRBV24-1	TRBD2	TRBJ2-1	TGTGCCACCAGTGACCTCGGGACTAGCGGTTACAATGAGCAGTTCTTC	CATSDLGTSGYNEQFF
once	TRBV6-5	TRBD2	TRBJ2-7	TGTGCCAGCAGTTGGGGTTCGACTAGCGCGGGCGAGCAGTACTTC	CASSWGSTSAGEQYF
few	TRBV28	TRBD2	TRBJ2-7	TGTGCCAGCAGTTTATTCCTAGCGGGAGATCACGAGCAGTACTTC	CASSLFLAGDHEQYF
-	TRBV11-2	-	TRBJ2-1	TGTGCCAGCAGCTTAGTTTATATCAGGGGTCACGATGAGCAGTTCTTC	CASSLVYIRGHDEQFF
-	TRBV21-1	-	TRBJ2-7	TGTGCCAGCAGTCGACTAGCGGGGGACTACGAGCAGTACTTC	CASSRLAGDYEQYF
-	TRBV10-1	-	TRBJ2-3	TGCGCCAGCAGCGAAGCGCCGTCCAGCACAGATACGCAGTATTTT	CASSEAPSSTDTQYF
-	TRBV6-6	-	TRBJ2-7	TGTGCCAGCAGTTACCCGGGACAAGCTTACGAGCAGTACTTC	CASSYPGQAYEQYF
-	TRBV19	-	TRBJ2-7	TGTGCCAGTAGTAGCACAGGGTTCCACGAGCAGTACTTC	CASSSTGFHEQYF
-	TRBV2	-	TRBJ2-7	TGTGCCAGCAGAGAGTCCCGGCTAGACGAGCAGTACTTC	CASRESRLDEQYF
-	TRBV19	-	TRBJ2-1	TGTGCCAGTAGTAACCAAGCCGAGCAGTTCTTC	CASSNQAEQFF
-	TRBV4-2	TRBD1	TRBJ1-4	TGTGCCAGCAGCCAATCCACAGGGGACCCTAATGAAAAACTGTTTTTT	CASSQSTGDPNEKLFF
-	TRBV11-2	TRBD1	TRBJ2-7	TGTGCCAGCAGCTTAGTACAACAGGGGCACGAGCAGTACTTC	CASSLVQQGHEQYF
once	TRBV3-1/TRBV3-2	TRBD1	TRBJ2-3	TGTGCCAGCAGCCAAGATCATTCGGGGACAGGGCCCAATACGCAGTATTTT	CASSQDHSGTGPNTQYF
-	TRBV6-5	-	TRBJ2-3	TGTGCCAGCAGGGAGAGGATTTTCGGTACGCAGTATTTT	CASRERIFGTQYF
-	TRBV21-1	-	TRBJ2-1	TGTGCCAGCATCCCCTGGAGGAATGAGCAGTTCTTC	CASIPWRNEQFF
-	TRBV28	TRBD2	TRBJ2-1	TGTGCCGTCCCCCTGGGCGGGAGGGCACGGGGGCAGTTCTTC	CAVPLGGRARGQFF
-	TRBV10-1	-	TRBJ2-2	TGCGCCAGCCGGGCTAGCGTAAACACCGGGGAGCTGTTTTTT	CASRASVNTGELFF